The clone carrying this T cell receptor (beta chain) has at least ten counts. What it binds is not known. For a library built for alpha chains, this beta chain is a stray read; little rests on its size. Time point denoted: sample taken at primary tumor resection. Samples were obtained from around 73 donors, all untreated early-stage non-small cell lung cancer patients. Whole RNA came from tumor, nontumor lung or frozen PBMC and was sequenced without being sorted. This sample was included in a study of spatial heterogeneity in lung cancer. The wider study: There was a strong correlation between the counts of TCR transcripts measured in tumor regions and a T cell transcriptional module score that was calculated from matched bulk RNA-seq. Study results and limitations: Intratumoral expanded alpha and beta TCR counts were found to track tumor mutation counts.

TCRdb re-called the 5' RACE reads with MiXCR, one entry per CDR3 protein. The table has 12,000 to 15,000 distinct CDR3 sequences, about 4.4% seen once. The sequences come from lung tumor tissue, collected at surgery. This clonotype was obtained from a female donor with early-stage non-small cell lung cancer.

The CDR3 DNA reads TGTGCCAGCAGTACAGGGGTCAGGGAGTGTAAAAACACTGAAGCTTTCTTT. This gives the protein CASSTGVRECKNTEAFF. V is TRBV21-1 and J is TRBJ1-1; the table names TRBD1, a call not compared with the DNA. TRBV21-1 is a known pseudogene. The CDR3 extends over 17 amino acids.